This T cell receptor beta chain was obtained from a study of blood T cell repertoires in COVID-19. Looking at the study overall: Both acute and convalescent COVID-19 samples were obtained from the United States, Italy and Spain.

The repertoire was sequenced with immunoSEQ multiplex PCR; TCRdb's copy has only in-frame clones and lacks some. The sample contains roughly 200,000 clones, around 83% of which appear only once. V trimming: 3 bases; J trimming: 3 bases; junction bases outside the gene matches: 8. CDR3 length: 16 residues. Per germline, CDR1 SGDLS and CDR2 YYNGEE. The TCR sequence derives from a woman between 55 and 75 years old with acute or convalescent COVID-19. The chain joins TRBV9 to TRBJ2-2; 7 bases are a match to TRBD1. What was sequenced was peripheral blood. CDR3 nucleotides: TGTGCCAGCAGCGCAAGAGGGGGCAGGGACACCGGGGAGCTGTTTTTT. Its protein is CASSARGGRDTGELFF.